The sequence of this T cell receptor beta chain was determined in a study of blood T cell repertoires in COVID-19. In the study overall: Some COVID-19 samples were acute and others convalescent; all came from the United States, Italy and Spain. From T cells, B-cell-depleted T cells, or PBMCs came the material, which was cDNA or gDNA.

As originally analysed: Reference gene primer amplification gave nucleated cell count estimates. Profiled with immunoSEQ multiplex PCR; TCRdb holds only in-frame clones, not every one. V and J calls and clone size are given by that table; D and trimming were obtained from the DNA. The sample carries some 120,000 clones, approximately 86% recorded once. Germline CDR1 and CDR2: LNHDA and SQIVND (reference sequence). With 6 bases removed from V and 3 bases from J, the gap between germline ends came to 12 bases. This CDR3 has 14 amino acids. This TCR was sampled from a woman between 45 and 60 years old who had recovered from COVID-19. This chain uses TRBV19 with TRBJ2-1; maybe TRBD1 (6 bases). Sequenced material: peripheral blood. This chain's CDR3 is CASSTQDSYNEQFF. The CDR3 coding sequence is TGTGCCAGTAGCACGCAGGACAGCTACAATGAGCAGTTCTTC.